These 26 T cell receptor beta chains were all obtained from the same sample, sequenced in a study of T cell repertoires in cytomegalovirus infection (dated by TCRdb to between 2018 and 2020). These receptors lack a known antigen. TCRdb records Illumina HiSeq 1500 as the sequencer. TCRdb redid the processing of the public reads, applying fastp at Q25 and MiXCR, and retained in-frame beta chains. Identical CDR3 protein sequences are pooled into one entry, listed with their most common genes and DNA. Across this sample there are hundreds of thousands of distinct CDR3 sequences, with roughly 30% seen only once. Of the sample, roughly an eighth is held by the ten largest clones. The intended sense of this specimen's treatment or condition label: in vitro stimulation with specific CMV peptide epitopes to enrich CMV-specific T cells. Here the sequenced sample was cultured CD8+ T cells from PBMCs, taken from culture after CMV antigen stimulation. The receptors here all came from a human donor in good health (CMV status not recorded). Some clones in this sample may be carry-over from other donors' samples.

This clonotype was counted a few times. The chain carries TRBV10-3 and TRBJ2-7; maybe TRBD1 (6 bases). Deletions cut 7 bases from V and 5 bases from J, with 21 bases between. The CDR3 covers 15 residues. Germline CDR1 ENHRY, CDR2 SYGVKD. The CDR3: CAIKVQGHPSDEQYF. CDR3 DNA sequence: TGTGCCATCAAGGTCCAGGGGCACCCAAGCGACGAGCAGTACTTC.

This clonotype was detected ten times or more. The chain employs TRBV7-8 and TRBJ1-4, with a possible D match to TRBD1 (6 bases). CDR1 is SGHVS, CDR2 FQNEAQ, per germline. Trimming took off 3 bases at V and 6 bases at J, with 17 bases between the two ends. The CDR3 spans 16 residues. For the CDR3, the DNA is TGTGCCAGCAGCTTCCGCGTCACAGGGAGCGATGAAAAACTGTTTTTT. Translating gives CASSFRVTGSDEKLFF.

The chain has TRBV4-2 and TRBJ2-5; D is unresolved. The CDR3 totals 15 residues. Looked up from germline, CDR1 is LGHNA and CDR2 is YNFKEQ. V was cut by 0 bases and J by 1 base, with 9 bases left in between. The CDR3: CASSQEETAQETQYF. The CDR3 DNA reads as TGTGCCAGCAGCCAAGAAGAGACTGCCCAAGAGACCCAGTACTTC.

The chain has TRBV11-2 and TRBJ2-1; D gene unclear. With 5 bases removed from V and 10 bases from J, the gap between germline ends came to 12 bases. CDR3 length: 12 amino acids. Germline-derived CDR1 and CDR2 are SGHAT and FQNNGV. The CDR3 nucleotides read TGTGCCAGCAGCCAGACACCCACAGAGCAGTTCTTC. Its protein is CASSQTPTEQFF.

This clonotype was seen a handful of times. The chain combines TRBV7-8 with TRBJ1-1; D is unclear. Trimming took off 1 base at V and 12 bases at J, with 12 bases between the two ends. Germline CDR1 and CDR2: SGHVS and FQNEAQ. The CDR3 has 12 amino acids. The CDR3, as DNA: TGTGCCAGCAGCTTAGGGCGGGAGGTGACTTTCTTT. Amino acids: CASSLGREVTFF.

V usage is TRBV6-6 and J usage is TRBJ2-2; D might be TRBD2 (6 bases). CDR3 size: 16 residues. Germline CDR1 and CDR2: MNHNY and SVGAGI (reference sequence). Trimming removed 4 bases from V and 0 bases from J, with 12 bases in between. CDR3 sequence (DNA): TGTGCCAGCAGTTCCCCCGGAGGGCCGAACACCGGGGAGCTGTTTTTT. Amino acids: CASSSPGGPNTGELFF.

The chain joins TRBV20-1 to TRBJ2-1; the D is unclear. CDR3 length: 12 residues. In germline, CDR1 is DFQATT, CDR2 SNEGSKA (reference sequence). V lost 3 bases and J lost 5, with 8 bases in between. The CDR3 sequence: CSARSVHNEQFF. In DNA, the CDR3 is TGCAGTGCTAGGAGCGTCCACAATGAGCAGTTCTTC.

The V and J genes are TRBV11-2 and TRBJ2-3; a possible D gene is TRBD1 (6 bases). The CDR3 totals 17 residues. Germline assignment: CDR1 SGHAT and CDR2 FQNNGV. V was clipped by 1 base and J by 2 bases, with 16 bases between them. CDR3 residues: CASSLAPTGHPTDTQYF. DNA for the CDR3: TGTGCCAGCAGCTTAGCTCCCACAGGGCATCCCACAGATACGCAGTATTTT.

This clonotype was seen at least ten times. The chain links TRBV7-6 to TRBJ1-6; TRBD1 aligns across 7 bases. V lost 4 bases to trimming and J lost 5 bases; unmatched junction nucleotides: 14. This CDR3 is built from 18 residues. CDR1 is SGHVS and CDR2 is FNYEAQ in the germline V gene. The CDR3 DNA follows: TGTGCCAGCAGCTCGATCCCAATTGCGACAGGGAATAATTCACCCCTCCACTTT. This codes for CASSSIPIATGNNSPLHF.

CDR3 DNA: TGCGCCAGCAGCCAACTATCTTCTAAAACCACTGAAGCTTTCTTT. Protein sequence: CASSQLSSKTTEAFF. The chain links TRBV4-1 to TRBJ1-1; D is unclear. The V and J ends lost 2 bases and 4 bases respectively, with 14 bases between them. This CDR3 region has 15 residues. The germline V gene has CDR1 MGHRA and CDR2 YSYEKL.

This clonotype was seen at least ten times. This rearrangement joins TRBV7-8 to TRBJ2-1; 9 nucleotides align to TRBD1. Germline V lookup: CDR1 SGHVS, CDR2 FQNEAQ. The CDR3 consists of 13 residues. The V and J ends lost 10 bases and 9 bases, in that order; junction bases with no gene match: 10. The CDR3 is CATGTGLRGEQFF. The CDR3 region has the DNA TGTGCCACAGGGACAGGGTTAAGGGGTGAGCAGTTCTTC.

This clonotype was counted only a few times. This rearrangement joins TRBV5-1 to TRBJ2-1; weak D call: TRBD1 (6 bases). Trimming took off 4 bases at V and 2 bases at J, with 10 bases between the two ends. Germline V gene data show CDR1 as SGHRS and CDR2 as YFSETQ. The CDR3 length is 14 residues. In DNA, the CDR3 is TGCGCCAGCAGCCTGGACAGCACCTACAATGAGCAGTTCTTC. This gives the protein CASSLDSTYNEQFF.

The sample holds a few counts of this clonotype. The rearrangement uses TRBV7-9 and TRBJ2-3; TRBD2 is a possible D gene (7 bases). V lost 3 bases and J lost 4, with 11 bases in between. The CDR3 contains 14 residues. Germline CDR1 reads SEHNR; CDR2 reads FQNEAQ (reference sequence). The CDR3 loop reads CASSFGGRADTQYF. The CDR3 DNA sequence: TGTGCCAGCAGCTTCGGGGGGCGCGCAGATACGCAGTATTTT.

This clonotype was seen ten or more times. V is TRBV6-6 and J is TRBJ1-2; a weak D match, TRBD1 (6 bases). CDR3 length equals 15 residues. Looked up from germline, CDR1 is MNHNY and CDR2 is SVGAGI (reference sequence). Trimming cost V 2 bases and J 3 bases, with 13 bases left between them. The CDR3 protein is CASSYLPGEDYGYTF. The CDR3 DNA is TGTGCCAGCAGTTACCTTCCAGGGGAAGACTATGGCTACACCTTC.

Many counts were recorded for this clonotype. This chain joins TRBV7-3 and TRBJ2-1, with TRBD1 identical over 7 bases. This CDR3 region has 16 residues. CDR1 and CDR2 from the germline V gene are SGHTA and FQGTGA. V lost 5 bases and J lost 5; bases outside the gene matches: 12. CDR3 sequence reads: CASSNPQGLIHNEQFF. In DNA form, the CDR3 reads TGTGCCAGCAGCAACCCACAGGGGCTTATACACAATGAGCAGTTCTTC.

There are many counts of this clonotype. The chain is built from TRBV12-5 and TRBJ2-3, with D possibly TRBD1 on 8 matching bases. Germline V CDR1 and CDR2: LGHNT, FRNRAP. CDR3 length: 16 residues. V lost 5 bases to trimming and J lost 4 bases, with 19 bases between them. CDR3 sequence (DNA): TGTGCTAGTGGTCCAGGGGGCGGGGGCTCCGCAGATACGCAGTATTTT. Its protein product is CASGPGGGGSADTQYF.

The chain couples TRBV27 to TRBJ2-5; D is unresolved. This CDR3 comprises 16 residues. Germline CDR1 and CDR2: MNHEY and SMNVEV (reference sequence). Trimming stripped 5 bases from V and 2 bases from J, with 18 bases between. This chain's CDR3 is CASSQFQAHLQETQYF. DNA for the CDR3: TGTGCCAGCAGTCAGTTCCAGGCCCACCTTCAAGAGACCCAGTACTTC.

The J gene is TRBJ2-1, the V gene TRBV29-1; TRBD2 is a possible D gene (6 bases). The V and J ends lost 7 bases and 3 bases respectively, with 13 bases between them. Germline lookup yields CDR1 SQVTM and CDR2 ANQGSEA. The CDR3 loop spans 13 amino acids. The DNA of the CDR3 is TGCAGCGGGGAAACCGGGAGCTACAATGAGCAGTTCTTC. This gives the protein CSGETGSYNEQFF.

On this clonotype itself: A read error is possible here, since a much larger clone lies one base away. This chain connects TRBV12-3 or TRBV12-4 to TRBJ1-2; D unclear. This CDR3 comprises 13 residues. V was clipped by 3 bases and J by 4 bases, with 9 bases between them. The DNA for the CDR3 is TGTGCCAGCAGTTTGTCATGGGTCTATGGCTACACCTTC. Its protein is CASSLSWVYGYTF.

This clonotype has more than one count but fewer than ten. V and J are TRBV7-6 and TRBJ2-2; D unresolved. The CDR3 length is 15 residues. V was cut by 1 base and J by 4 bases, with 10 bases left in between. Germline V gene sequence: CDR1 SGHVS, CDR2 FNYEAQ. As DNA, the CDR3 is TGTGCCAGCAGCTTAGAACCAGAGACCACCGGGGAGCTGTTTTTT. Protein: CASSLEPETTGELFF. Based on the CDR3 plus reference TRBV7-6 and TRBJ2-2, the full variable domain is GAGVSQSPRYKVTKRGQDVALRCDPISGHVSLYWYRQALGQGPEFLTYFNYEAQQDKSGLPNDRFSAERPEGSISTLTIQRTEQRDSAMYRCASSLEPETTGELFFGEGSRLTVL.

This clonotype was counted only a few times. This chain links TRBV15 with TRBJ1-5; D not certain. Trimming left V 1 base short and J 6 bases short, with 7 bases between. Germline-derived CDR1 and CDR2 are LNHNV and YYDKDF (reference sequence). This CDR3 has 13 residues. CDR3 loop: CATSRAIGQPQHF. The DNA for the CDR3 is TGTGCCACCAGCAGAGCGATAGGTCAGCCCCAGCATTTT.

V gene TRBV6-2 or TRBV6-3 combines with J gene TRBJ1-1, with D possibly matching TRBD1 (5 bases). Germline values: CDR1 MNHEY, CDR2 SVGEGT. V shed 7 bases and J shed 0 bases, with 15 bases lying between them. The CDR3 length is 15 residues. CDR3 amino acids: CASIGSGWVNTEAFF. CDR3 in DNA: TGTGCCAGCATCGGGTCAGGGTGGGTGAACACTGAAGCTTTCTTT.

The chain recombines TRBV12-3 or TRBV12-4 with TRBJ2-3; the D gene could be TRBD1 or TRBD2 (5 bases each). The germline V and J ends were trimmed by 4 bases and 1 base, with 12 bases remaining between them. The CDR3 runs 15 residues. In DNA, the CDR3 is TGTGCCAGCAGTTGGGGGATTGTCGGCACAGATACGCAGTATTTT. Its protein product is CASSWGIVGTDTQYF.

The rearrangement uses TRBV12-3 or TRBV12-4 and TRBJ2-7, with D perhaps TRBD2 (5 bases). The V and J ends lost 5 bases and 6 bases respectively, with 14 bases between them. The CDR3 sequence is 13 residues long. CDR3 sequence reads: CASSPGRGSEQYF. The CDR3 nucleotides read TGTGCCAGCAGTCCCGGCCGGGGAAGCGAGCAGTACTTC.

This chain uses TRBV10-3 with TRBJ2-7; no reliable D call. CDR3 size: 13 residues. Trimming pared 2 bases from V and 3 bases from J, leaving 8 bases between. Germline CDR1 and CDR2: ENHRY and SYGVKD. The DNA of the CDR3 is TGTGCCATCAGTGAGGGAGCCCTCTACGAGCAGTACGTC. Protein product: CAISEGALYEQYV.

The chain carries TRBV7-4 and TRBJ2-5; TRBD2 agrees at 9 bases. The CDR3 contains 16 residues. Looked up from germline, CDR1 is SGHVT and CDR2 is SQSDAQ. Losses at the gene ends were 4 bases for V and 1 base for J; bases not matched to a gene: 7. The CDR3 sequence: CASSSSLAGSQETQYF. CDR3 nucleotides: TGTGCCAGCAGCTCGTCCCTAGCGGGGAGCCAAGAGACCCAGTACTTC.